This entry concerns a single T cell receptor (beta chain). The record originates from a study of blood T cell repertoires in COVID-19. Overall study context: Both acute and convalescent COVID-19 samples were obtained from the United States, Italy and Spain. Sources were T cells, B-cell-depleted T cells, or PBMCs; the material itself was cDNA or gDNA.

As handled by the study authors: From reference gene primer amplification, estimates of nucleated cell counts were derived. Only in-frame clones appear in the TCRdb table, and some are missing; sequencing was by immunoSEQ multiplex PCR. V, J and clone size reflect that table, while D and trimming were determined from the DNA. The table has tens of thousands of clones, more than 75% seen once; the top ten hold roughly 15%. V was pared by 5 bases and J by 2 bases, with 3 bases between. The CDR3 has 11 amino acids. Germline values: CDR1 SNHLY, CDR2 FYNNEI. This TCR was sampled from a human donor in a cohort sampled during active COVID-19. The sequencing sample was made of peripheral blood. This chain connects TRBV2 to TRBJ2-5; D unclear. The CDR3: CASSPQETQYF. As DNA, the CDR3 is TGTGCCAGCAGTCCTCAAGAGACCCAGTACTTC.